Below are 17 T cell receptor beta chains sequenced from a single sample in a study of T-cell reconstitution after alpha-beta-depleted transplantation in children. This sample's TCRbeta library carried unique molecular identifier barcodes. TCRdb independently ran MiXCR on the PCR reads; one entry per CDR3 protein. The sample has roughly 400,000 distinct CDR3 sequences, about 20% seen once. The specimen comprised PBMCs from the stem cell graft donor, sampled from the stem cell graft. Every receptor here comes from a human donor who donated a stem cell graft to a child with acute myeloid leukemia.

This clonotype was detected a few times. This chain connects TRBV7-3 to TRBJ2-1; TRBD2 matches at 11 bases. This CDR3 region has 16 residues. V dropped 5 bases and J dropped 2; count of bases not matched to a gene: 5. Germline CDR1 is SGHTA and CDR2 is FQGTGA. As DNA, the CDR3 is TGTGCCAGCAGCCCGTGGACTAGCGGGCCCTACAATGAGCAGTTCTTC. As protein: CASSPWTSGPYNEQFF.

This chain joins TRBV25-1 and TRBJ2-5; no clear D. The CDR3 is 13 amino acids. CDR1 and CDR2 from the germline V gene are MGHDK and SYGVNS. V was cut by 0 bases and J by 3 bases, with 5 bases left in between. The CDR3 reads CASSEYGEETQYF. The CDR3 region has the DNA TGTGCCAGCAGTGAATATGGGGAAGAGACCCAGTACTTC.

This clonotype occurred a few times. The CDR3 coding sequence is TGTGCCAGCTCACCACCGGGGATCAGCTCCTACGAGCAGTACTTC. Translated, it gives CASSPPGISSYEQYF. This sequence joins TRBV18 and TRBJ2-7; D ambiguous. Trimming took off 0 bases at V and 0 bases at J, with 9 bases between the two ends. Germline assignment: CDR1 KGHSH and CDR2 LQKENI. CDR3 size: 15 residues.

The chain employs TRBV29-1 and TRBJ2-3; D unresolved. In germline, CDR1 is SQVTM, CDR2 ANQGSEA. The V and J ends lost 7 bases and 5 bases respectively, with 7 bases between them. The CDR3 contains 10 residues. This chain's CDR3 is CSAKLDTQYF. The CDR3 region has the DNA TGCAGCGCGAAGTTAGATACGCAGTATTTT.

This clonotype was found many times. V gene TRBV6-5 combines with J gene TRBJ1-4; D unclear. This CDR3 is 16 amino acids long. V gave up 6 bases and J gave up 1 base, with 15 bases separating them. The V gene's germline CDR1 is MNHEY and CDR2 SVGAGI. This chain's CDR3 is CASSPVGTGTNEKLFF. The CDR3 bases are TGTGCCAGCAGCCCCGTCGGTACCGGAACTAATGAAAAACTGTTTTTT.

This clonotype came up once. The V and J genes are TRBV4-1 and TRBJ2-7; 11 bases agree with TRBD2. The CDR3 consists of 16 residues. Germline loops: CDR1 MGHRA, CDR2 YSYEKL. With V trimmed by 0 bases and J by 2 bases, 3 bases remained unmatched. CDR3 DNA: TGCGCCAGCAGCCAAGATGAACTAGCGGGGGCCTACGAGCAGTACTTC. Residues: CASSQDELAGAYEQYF.

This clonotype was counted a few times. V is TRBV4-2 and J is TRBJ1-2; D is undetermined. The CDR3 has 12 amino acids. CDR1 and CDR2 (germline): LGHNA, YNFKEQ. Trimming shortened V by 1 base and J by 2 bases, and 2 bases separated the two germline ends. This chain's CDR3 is CASSQANYGYTF. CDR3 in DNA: TGTGCCAGCAGCCAAGCCAACTATGGCTACACCTTC.

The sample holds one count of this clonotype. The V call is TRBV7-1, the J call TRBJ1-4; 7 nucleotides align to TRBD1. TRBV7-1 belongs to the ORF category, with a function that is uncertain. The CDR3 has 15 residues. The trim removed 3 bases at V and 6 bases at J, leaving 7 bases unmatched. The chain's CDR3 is CASSSRTGSDEKLFF. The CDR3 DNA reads TGTGCCAGCAGCTCTCGGACAGGCAGTGATGAAAAACTGTTTTTT.

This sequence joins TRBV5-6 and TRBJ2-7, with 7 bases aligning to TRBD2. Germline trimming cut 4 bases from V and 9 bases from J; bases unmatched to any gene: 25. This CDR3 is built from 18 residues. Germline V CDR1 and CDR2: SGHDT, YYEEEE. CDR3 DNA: TGTGCCAGCAGCGACGTGTTGGGGCGGGAGAACGCTCTGAGCGGGCAGTACTTC. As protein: CASSDVLGRENALSGQYF.

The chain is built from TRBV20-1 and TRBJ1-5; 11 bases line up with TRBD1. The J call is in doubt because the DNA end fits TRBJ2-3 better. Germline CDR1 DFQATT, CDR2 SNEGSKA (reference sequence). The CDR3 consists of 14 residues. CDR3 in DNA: TGCAGTGCTGATGGGACAGGGGGGAATCAGCCCCAGTATTTT. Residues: CSADGTGGNQPQYF.

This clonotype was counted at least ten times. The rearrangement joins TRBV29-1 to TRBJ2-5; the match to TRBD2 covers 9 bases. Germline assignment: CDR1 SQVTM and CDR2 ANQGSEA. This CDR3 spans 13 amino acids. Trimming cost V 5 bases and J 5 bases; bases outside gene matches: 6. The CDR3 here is CSVKGLALETQYF. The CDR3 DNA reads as TGCAGCGTTAAGGGACTAGCTTTGGAGACCCAGTACTTC.

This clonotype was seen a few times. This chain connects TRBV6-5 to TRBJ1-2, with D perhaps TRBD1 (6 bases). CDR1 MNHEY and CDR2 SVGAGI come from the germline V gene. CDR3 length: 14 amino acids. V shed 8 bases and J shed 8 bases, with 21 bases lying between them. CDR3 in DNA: TGTGCCAGCGCTACCGAAACAGGGACTTACGGCTACACCTTC. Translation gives CASATETGTYGYTF.

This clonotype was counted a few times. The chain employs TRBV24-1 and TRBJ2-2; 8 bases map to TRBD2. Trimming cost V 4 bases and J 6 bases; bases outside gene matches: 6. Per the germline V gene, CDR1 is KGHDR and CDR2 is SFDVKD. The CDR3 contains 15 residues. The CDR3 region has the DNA TGTGCCACCAGTGAAAAAATAGCGGGATCCGGGGAGCTGTTTTTT. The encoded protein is CATSEKIAGSGELFF.

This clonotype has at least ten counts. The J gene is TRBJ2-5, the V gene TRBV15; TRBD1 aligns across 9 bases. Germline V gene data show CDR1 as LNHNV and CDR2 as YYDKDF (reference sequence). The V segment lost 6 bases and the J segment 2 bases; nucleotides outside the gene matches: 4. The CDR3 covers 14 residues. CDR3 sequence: CATRKGQGQETQYF. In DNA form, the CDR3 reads TGTGCCACCAGGAAGGGACAGGGACAAGAGACCCAGTACTTC.

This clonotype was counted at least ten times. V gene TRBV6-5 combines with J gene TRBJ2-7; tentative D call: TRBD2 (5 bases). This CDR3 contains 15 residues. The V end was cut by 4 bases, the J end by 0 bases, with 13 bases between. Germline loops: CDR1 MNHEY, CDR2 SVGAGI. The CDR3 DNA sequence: TGTGCCAGCAGTTTAACGGGGAGTTACTCCTACGAGCAGTACTTC. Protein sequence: CASSLTGSYSYEQYF.

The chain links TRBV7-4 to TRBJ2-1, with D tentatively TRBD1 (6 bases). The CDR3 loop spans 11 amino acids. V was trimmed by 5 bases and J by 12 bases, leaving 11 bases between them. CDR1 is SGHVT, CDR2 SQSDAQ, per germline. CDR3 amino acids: CASSQDSRQFF. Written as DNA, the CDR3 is TGTGCCAGCAGCCAGGACAGTAGGCAGTTCTTC.

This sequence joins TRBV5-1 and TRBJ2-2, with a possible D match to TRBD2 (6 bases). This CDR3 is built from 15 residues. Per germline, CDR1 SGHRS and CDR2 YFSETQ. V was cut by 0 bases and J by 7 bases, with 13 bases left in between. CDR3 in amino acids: CASSLEYAGNGELFF. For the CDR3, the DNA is TGCGCCAGCAGCTTGGAGTATGCGGGAAACGGGGAGCTGTTTTTT. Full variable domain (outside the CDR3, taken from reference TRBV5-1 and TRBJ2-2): KAGVTQTPRYLIKTRGQQVTLSCSPISGHRSVSWYQQTPGQGLQFLFEYFSETQRNKGNFPGRFSGRQFSNSRSEMNVSTLELGDSALYLCASSLEYAGNGELFFGEGSRLTVL.